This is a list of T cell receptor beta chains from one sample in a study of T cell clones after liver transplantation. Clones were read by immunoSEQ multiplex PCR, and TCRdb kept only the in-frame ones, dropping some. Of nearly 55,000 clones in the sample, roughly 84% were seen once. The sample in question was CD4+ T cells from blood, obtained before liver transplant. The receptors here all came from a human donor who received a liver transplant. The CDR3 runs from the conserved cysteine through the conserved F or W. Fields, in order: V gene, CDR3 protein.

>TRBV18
CASSPPSGRRLGQFF
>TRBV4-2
CASSQGGQAGEAFF
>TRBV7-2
CASSLALGARVVTQYF
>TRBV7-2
CASSFPRPSYEQYF
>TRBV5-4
CASSLDSDRGNTEAFF
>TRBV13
CASSSGGTNTNTGELFF
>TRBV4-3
CASSQVLLAGDSYNEQFF
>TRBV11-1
CASSAAGGTGNTIYF
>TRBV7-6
CASKGLNSPLHF
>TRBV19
CASIGGDTGELFF
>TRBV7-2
CASSLGPSGANVLTF
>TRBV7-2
CASSPGGAMVNEQYF
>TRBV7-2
CASSLSGTGVEQYF
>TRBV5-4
CASSPRAGGEAFF
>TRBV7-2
CASSDGLRRSEQFF
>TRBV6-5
CASSFSGRAYEQYF
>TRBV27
CASSFSGTANTGELFF
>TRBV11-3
CASSASGSSYNEQFF
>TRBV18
CASSITGTGSGELFF
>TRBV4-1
CASSQDSSEPYNEQFF
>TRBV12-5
CASGLVPGFGGNTIYF
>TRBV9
CASSPSLKVNTGELFF
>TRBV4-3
CASSQGPRNYGYTF
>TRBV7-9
CASSPRIYGEQYF
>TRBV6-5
CASTARGRTGELFF
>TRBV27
CASSPDRPYSYNEQFF
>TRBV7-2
CASSKGGSSDTQYF
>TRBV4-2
CASSQFSISYSEAFF
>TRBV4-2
CASRHMGGGGTNYGYTF
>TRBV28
CASRDRFYTEAFF
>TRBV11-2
CASSLGSGRDTQYF
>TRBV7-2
CASRPLTTGDLSTDTQYF
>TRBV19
CAVVSGAGRLSGNTIYF
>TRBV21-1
CASSKGGRTSRDSYNEQFF
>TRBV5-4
CASSFYRGRPGELFF
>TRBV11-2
CASSLPSGNTIYF
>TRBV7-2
CASRAGGRETQYF
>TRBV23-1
CASSHRAGGTGYTF
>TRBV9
CASSASPRTGSEQFF
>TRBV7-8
CASSFGIGQASNTGELFF